What follows describes a single T cell receptor beta chain. The data derive from a study of T cell changes during pregnancy in multiple sclerosis. The repertoire was sequenced with immunoSEQ multiplex PCR; TCRdb's copy has only in-frame clones and lacks some. The table shows tens of thousands of clones, with about 90% occurring only once. The source was peripheral blood, collected in the second trimester of pregnancy. The source is a female donor in good health, enrolled as a control in a pregnancy study.

The CDR3 bases are TGTGCCAGCAGCCGACAGACCTCAACTAATGAAAAACTGTTTTTT. This sequence encodes CASSRQTSTNEKLFF. V usage is TRBV7-9 and J usage is TRBJ1-4, with D maybe TRBD1 (5 bases). The CDR3 is 15 amino acids. Trimming left V 5 bases short and J 0 bases short, with 10 bases between. Germline CDR1 reads SEHNR; CDR2 reads FQNEAQ (reference sequence).